A selection of T cell receptor beta chains follows, all from one sample in a study of Graves' ophthalmopathy and Graves' hyperthyroidism. One entry per CDR3 protein results from TCRdb running MiXCR on the multiplex PCR reads. Here the sample spans about 370,000 distinct CDR3 sequences, about a sixth being singletons. The sequencing sample was made of peripheral blood. The receptors were gathered from an adult woman with stable Graves' hyperthyroidism. CDR3s include the opening cysteine and the closing phenylalanine or tryptophan. The D gene is left open where the match is weak. A row's size may be missing; if present it is once, few, many or a size class.

few | TRBJ1-3 | . | TRBV5-4 | TGTGCCAGCAGCTTGGTCTCAAACCCTTACTCTGGAAACACCATATATTTT | CASSLVSNPYSGNTIYF
many | TRBJ1-2 | TRBD1 | TRBV6-2/TRBV6-3 | TGTGCCAGCAGTTACGGACAGGATAACTATGGCTACACCTTC | CASSYGQDNYGYTF
many | TRBJ2-7 | TRBD2 | TRBV7-2 | TGTGCCAGCAGCCCGGAACTAGCGGGGGGCGAGCAGTACTTC | CASSPELAGGEQYF
. | TRBJ1-2 | . | TRBV14 | TGTGCCAGCAGCCAAGATAAAGGGCATGGCTACACCTTC | CASSQDKGHGYTF
many | TRBJ2-7 | . | TRBV6-5 | TGTGCCAGCAGCACGAGCAGAGGCTACGAGCAGTACTTC | CASSTSRGYEQYF
. | TRBJ1-6 | . | TRBV6-2/TRBV6-3 | TGTGCCAGCAGCGCGGGGCCCTACAATTCACCCCTCCACTTT | CASSAGPYNSPLHF
once | TRBJ2-7 | . | TRBV12-5 | TGTGCTAGTGGATTGGACACTTCCTACGAGCAGTACTTC | CASGLDTSYEQYF
once | TRBJ2-5 | . | TRBV6-1 | TGTGCCAGCAACCCCATTAGGTCCCAAGAGACCCAGTACTTC | CASNPIRSQETQYF
once | TRBJ2-6 | . | TRBV30 | TGTGCCTGGAGTGTTATCCGATTGCGGGGCAGCTCTGGGGCCAACGTCCTGACTTTC | CAWSVIRLRGSSGANVLTF
many | TRBJ1-6 | . | TRBV5-5 | TGTGCCAGCAGCTTCGTGGGGGGGGCTAATTCACCCCTCCACTTT | CASSFVGGANSPLHF
many | TRBJ2-2 | . | TRBV30 | TGTGCCTGGAGTCGGGACGGGTACACCGGGGAGCTGTTTTTT | CAWSRDGYTGELFF
many | TRBJ2-5 | . | TRBV6-4 | TGTGCCAGCAGTGAAGAACGGCGAGTAGGGAATCGGGCCCAGTACTTC | CASSEERRVGNRAQYF
many | TRBJ2-5 | . | TRBV4-3 | TGCGCCAGCAGCCAAGTCCTGAGCGAGAACGGAGAGACCCAGTACTTC | CASSQVLSENGETQYF
many | TRBJ2-5 | TRBD1 | TRBV7-9 | TGTGCCAGCAGCTTAGCGCGGGGGACAGGGTTGGAGACCCAGTACTTC | CASSLARGTGLETQYF
. | TRBJ2-5 | . | TRBV6-2/TRBV6-3 | TGTGCCAGCAGTGGACAAATGGCTACCCAAGAGACCCAGTACTTC | CASSGQMATQETQYF
many | TRBJ2-5 | TRBD1 | TRBV2 | TGTGCCAGCAGTGTGGGACAGGATGGAGAGACCCAGTACTTC | CASSVGQDGETQYF
few | TRBJ2-5 | TRBD2 | TRBV3-1 | TGTGCCAGCAGCCAGGATTGGGGAAGCGGGAGAGAGACCCAGTACTTC | CASSQDWGSGRETQYF
. | TRBJ2-6 | TRBD1 | TRBV6-2/TRBV6-3 | TGTGCCAGCAGCAGACGCCGGGACAGGGGGCCTAATGGGGCCAACGTCCTGACTTTC | CASSRRRDRGPNGANVLTF
many | TRBJ2-5 | TRBD1 | TRBV28 | TGTGCCAGCAGTTTCATACGACAGGGGAGAGAGACCCAGTACTTC | CASSFIRQGRETQYF
many | TRBJ2-7 | TRBD1 | TRBV6-2/TRBV6-3 | TGTGCCAGCAGTACGACAGGGGGCAACACCTACGAGCAGTACTTC | CASSTTGGNTYEQYF
many | TRBJ2-6 | . | TRBV12-3/TRBV12-4 | TGTGCCAGCAGTTTCAAGGGGGCCAACGTCCTGACTTTC | CASSFKGANVLTF
. | TRBJ2-5 | . | TRBV7-2 | TGTGCCAGCAGCAACGGCCAGGCCCAGTACTTC | CASSNGQAQYF
many | TRBJ1-2 | TRBD1 | TRBV28 | TGTGCCAGCAGTGCCGGACAGGAAGTACGTGGCTACACCTTC | CASSAGQEVRGYTF
few | TRBJ1-2 | . | TRBV10-3 | TGTGCCGTCAGTGAGTGGGGAGGTCATGGCTACACCTTC | CAVSEWGGHGYTF
many | TRBJ1-3 | . | TRBV11-2 | TGTGCCAGCAGCAATGGACGGAGTGGAAACACCATATATTTT | CASSNGRSGNTIYF
many | TRBJ1-5 | . | TRBV6-5 | TGTGCCAGCTCTACGGGTTACAATCAGCCCCAGCATTTT | CASSTGYNQPQHF
. | TRBJ1-1 | TRBD1 | TRBV20-1 | TGCAGTGCTAGGGATCCAGGGGGAAGCACTGAAGCTTTCTTT | CSARDPGGSTEAFF
many | TRBJ1-1 | . | TRBV24-1 | TGTGCCACCAGTGACTGGAATAACCCAACTGAAGCTTTCTTT | CATSDWNNPTEAFF
once | TRBJ1-2 | TRBD1 | TRBV28 | TGTGCCAGCAGTGGACAGGGCTGGGGCTACACCTTC | CASSGQGWGYTF
many | TRBJ1-2 | . | TRBV4-2 | TGTGCCAGCAGCCAAGATCAGTACGCTAACTATGGCTACACCTTC | CASSQDQYANYGYTF
many | TRBJ1-1 | . | TRBV12-3/TRBV12-4 | TGTGCCAGCAGGTTCGGGGGGAACACTGAAGCTTTCTTT | CASRFGGNTEAFF
many | TRBJ1-5 | . | TRBV6-2/TRBV6-3 | TGTGCCAGCAGTTACACCCAGAGCAATCAGCCCCAGCATTTT | CASSYTQSNQPQHF